Each of the 21 T cell receptor beta chains below was sequenced from the same sample in a study of OX40 agonist ivuxolimab in advanced cancers. Sequenced by immunoSEQ multiplex PCR; TCRdb stores in-frame clones only, minus some. The repertoire consists of roughly 19,000 clones, with just over 70% occurring once and the leading ten covering 15% to 20%. The source material was CD4+ or CD8+ T cells sorted from blood, sampled in a trial of the OX40 agonist ivuxolimab. The receptors derive from an adult with an advanced solid tumor such as melanoma, head and neck, liver or kidney cancer.

This chain uses TRBV6-1 with TRBJ2-3; 10 bases agree with TRBD2. The CDR3 runs to 15 residues. Germline V lookup: CDR1 MNHNS, CDR2 SASEGT. Germline trimming cut 7 bases from V and 6 bases from J; bases unmatched to any gene: 10. This chain's CDR3 is CASTWTSGVGDTQYF. The CDR3 coding sequence is TGTGCCAGCACCTGGACTAGCGGAGTGGGGGATACGCAGTATTTT.

The chain uses TRBV28 and TRBJ1-2, with 10 positions matching TRBD1. V lost 2 bases to trimming and J lost 4 bases; unmatched junction nucleotides: 7. This CDR3 spans 16 amino acids. Per germline, CDR1 MDHEN and CDR2 SYDVKM. The CDR3 bases are TGTGCCAGCAGTTTAGGGGGGACAGGGGCAATCTATGGCTACACCTTC. Translating gives CASSLGGTGAIYGYTF.

Here the CDR3 reads CASSPANTEAFF. The CDR3, as DNA: TGTGCCAGCAGTCCGGCGAACACTGAAGCTTTCTTT. The chain links TRBV6-1 to TRBJ1-1; D remains ambiguous. Trimming stripped 5 bases from V and 1 base from J, with 5 bases between. The CDR3 loop spans 12 amino acids. The germline V gene encodes CDR1 MNHNS and CDR2 SASEGT.

This clone has a single count. Here the CDR3 DNA reads TGTGCCAGCAGTAGCCTTTCTAGCGGGGTCTCCTACGAGCAGTACTTC. This translates into CASSSLSSGVSYEQYF. The chain uses TRBV27 and TRBJ2-7; 9 bases line up with TRBD2. After removal of 5 bases from V and 0 bases from J, the junction contained 8 bases not matched to a gene. From germline, CDR1 is MNHEY and CDR2 SMNVEV (reference sequence). The CDR3 runs to 16 residues.

The chain employs TRBV7-9 and TRBJ2-5, with TRBD1 as a possible D gene (6 bases). Germline CDR1 SEHNR, CDR2 FQNEAQ (reference sequence). V lost 5 bases and J 7 bases, leaving 17 bases between the germline ends. CDR3 length equals 14 residues. The CDR3 sequence: CASSPLDSRGTQYF. In DNA form, the CDR3 reads TGTGCCAGCAGCCCGTTGGACAGCAGAGGGACCCAGTACTTC.

In its sample, this clone was seen once. DNA of the CDR3: TGCGCCAGCAGCCAAGATTGGATGACCGAAGGTCAGCCCCAGCATTTT. This codes for CASSQDWMTEGQPQHF. The chain recombines TRBV4-1 with TRBJ1-5; D not certain. V was trimmed by 0 bases and J by 6 bases, leaving 15 bases between them. Germline V gene data show CDR1 as MGHRA and CDR2 as YSYEKL. This CDR3 is 16 amino acids long.

The table lists this clone with a few counts. The genes are TRBV28 and TRBJ1-2, with 9 nucleotides matching TRBD1. The CDR3 is made up of 13 amino acids. In germline, CDR1 is MDHEN, CDR2 SYDVKM. J lost 7 bases, V lost 3 bases, and 3 bases had no gene match. The DNA of the CDR3 is TGTGCCAGCAGTTTCCCGGGACAGGGTGGCTACACCTTC. Protein: CASSFPGQGGYTF.

The chain has TRBV27 and TRBJ2-7, with TRBD2 matching over 11 bases. This CDR3 has 14 amino acids. Germline V gene sequence: CDR1 MNHEY, CDR2 SMNVEV (reference sequence). The trim removed 4 bases at V and 5 bases at J, leaving 4 bases unmatched. The CDR3 spells CASSSGTSGHEQYF. CDR3 nucleotide sequence: TGTGCCAGCAGTTCCGGGACTAGCGGCCACGAGCAGTACTTC.

This clone is large. V gene TRBV7-6 combines with J gene TRBJ2-7, with 8 nucleotides matching TRBD2. CDR1 is SGHVS, CDR2 FNYEAQ, per germline. This CDR3 is 14 amino acids long. The V and J ends lost 5 bases and 3 bases, in that order; junction bases with no gene match: 6. Written as DNA, the CDR3 is TGTGCCAGCAGCGAAAGCGGGAGCATCTACGAGCAGTACTTC. Its translation is CASSESGSIYEQYF.

This rearrangement joins TRBV2 to TRBJ1-1; D is unclear. Trimming removed 5 bases at V and 4 bases at J, with 5 bases between. CDR1 SNHLY and CDR2 FYNNEI come from the germline V gene. The CDR3 is made up of 11 amino acids. CDR3 amino acids: CASSRGTEAFF. Here the CDR3 DNA reads TGTGCCAGCAGTCGGGGCACTGAAGCTTTCTTT.

V is TRBV11-2 and J is TRBJ2-1, with 8 bases aligning to TRBD2. Germline CDR1 is SGHAT and CDR2 is FQNNGV. V lost 7 bases and J lost 8; bases outside the gene matches: 4. The CDR3 is made up of 12 amino acids. CDR3 sequence: CASTSGSYEQFF. The CDR3 bases are TGTGCCAGCACTAGCGGGTCCTATGAGCAGTTCTTC.

The chain combines TRBV19 with TRBJ2-2; 7 bases fit TRBD1. The ends lost 5 bases at V and 4 bases at J; junction bases unmatched: 7. The CDR3 covers 15 residues. CDR1 LNHDA and CDR2 SQIVND come from the germline V gene (reference sequence). The CDR3 protein is CASSWDSESTGELFF. The CDR3 nucleotides read TGTGCCAGTAGTTGGGACAGCGAGAGCACCGGGGAGCTGTTTTTT.

This chain links TRBV11-1 with TRBJ2-7; TRBD2 is a possible D gene (6 bases). V dropped 1 base and J dropped 3 bases, with 10 bases sitting between them. The CDR3 extends over 14 amino acids. Germline V CDR1 and CDR2: SGHAT, FQDESV (reference sequence). The CDR3 DNA follows: TGTGCCAGCAGCTTAGAACGGGGGTACTACGAGCAGTACTTC. Protein: CASSLERGYYEQYF. Variable domain in full (rest from reference TRBV11-1 and TRBJ2-7): EAEVAQSPRYKITEKSQAVAFWCDPISGHATLYWYRQILGQGPELLVQFQDESVVDDSQLPKDRFSAERLKGVDSTLKIQPAELGDSAMYLCASSLERGYYEQYFGPGTRLTVT.

The V and J genes are TRBV11-2 and TRBJ2-1; D is tentatively TRBD1 or TRBD2 (5 bases each). CDR3 size: 13 residues. The V and J ends lost 5 bases and 10 bases respectively, with 15 bases between them. Germline loops: CDR1 SGHAT, CDR2 FQNNGV. CDR3 protein: CASSLISEGEQFF. The CDR3 DNA sequence: TGTGCCAGCAGCCTCATCTCCGAGGGGGAGCAGTTCTTC.

V usage is TRBV27 and J usage is TRBJ2-3, with unresolved D. The CDR3 is made up of 14 amino acids. Germline assignment: CDR1 MNHEY and CDR2 SMNVEV (reference sequence). V lost 0 bases and J lost 4, with 8 bases in between. The CDR3 coding sequence is TGTGCCAGCAGTTTATCGTCCCGGCCAGATACGCAGTATTTT. Residues: CASSLSSRPDTQYF.

The J gene is TRBJ2-7, the V gene TRBV28; D not certain. Germline V gene data show CDR1 as MDHEN and CDR2 as SYDVKM. CDR3 size: 14 residues. Trimming removed 5 bases from V and 2 bases from J, with 13 bases in between. CDR3 coding DNA: TGTGCCAGCAGTCCAGCCGAGGCCCCCTACGAGCAGTACTTC. Translating gives CASSPAEAPYEQYF.

The chain has TRBV14 and TRBJ2-2; the match to TRBD2 covers 7 bases. J lost 5 bases, V lost 4 bases, and 7 bases had no gene match. Germline CDR1 and CDR2: SGHDN and FVKESK. The CDR3 extends over 15 amino acids. CDR3 protein: CASSLVGSGTGELFF. The CDR3 nucleotides are TGTGCCAGCAGCCTCGTTGGTAGCGGGACCGGGGAGCTGTTTTTT.

This clone was recorded only once. The chain employs TRBV10-3 and TRBJ2-5; TRBD1 matches at 12 bases. Germline values: CDR1 ENHRY, CDR2 SYGVKD. Trimming removed 4 bases from V and 1 base from J; junction bases left unmatched: 13. The CDR3 runs to 19 residues. The CDR3 is CAISGSGTGGRRVQETQYF. The CDR3 nucleotides read TGTGCCATCAGTGGGTCCGGGACAGGGGGCAGACGGGTCCAAGAGACCCAGTACTTC.

The J gene is TRBJ1-5, the V gene TRBV2, with TRBD1 as a possible D gene (6 bases). Trimming left V 5 bases short and J 5 bases short, with 16 bases between. The CDR3 contains 15 residues. Germline lookup yields CDR1 SNHLY and CDR2 FYNNEI. This CDR3 reads CASSSGTNYDQPQHF. The CDR3 DNA reads as TGTGCCAGCAGTTCCGGGACAAACTATGATCAGCCCCAGCATTTT.

The chain carries TRBV27 and TRBJ2-7; D is perhaps TRBD1 or TRBD2 (5 bases each). From germline, CDR1 is MNHEY and CDR2 SMNVEV (reference sequence). The CDR3 contains 14 residues. Trimming shortened V by 2 bases and J by 3 bases, and 11 bases separated the two germline ends. The CDR3 DNA is TGTGCCAGCAGTTTAGGGGCTAGCAGCTACGAGCAGTACTTC. Its protein product is CASSLGASSYEQYF.

The chain is built from TRBV7-9 and TRBJ2-3, with 7 bases fitting TRBD2. The V and J ends lost 0 bases and 0 bases, in that order; junction bases with no gene match: 6. Germline CDR1 is SEHNR and CDR2 is FQNEAQ (reference sequence). CDR3 length: 17 residues. The DNA of the CDR3 is TGTGCCAGCAGCTTAGCAAGCCTAGCGGATAGCACAGATACGCAGTATTTT. It yields the protein CASSLASLADSTDTQYF.